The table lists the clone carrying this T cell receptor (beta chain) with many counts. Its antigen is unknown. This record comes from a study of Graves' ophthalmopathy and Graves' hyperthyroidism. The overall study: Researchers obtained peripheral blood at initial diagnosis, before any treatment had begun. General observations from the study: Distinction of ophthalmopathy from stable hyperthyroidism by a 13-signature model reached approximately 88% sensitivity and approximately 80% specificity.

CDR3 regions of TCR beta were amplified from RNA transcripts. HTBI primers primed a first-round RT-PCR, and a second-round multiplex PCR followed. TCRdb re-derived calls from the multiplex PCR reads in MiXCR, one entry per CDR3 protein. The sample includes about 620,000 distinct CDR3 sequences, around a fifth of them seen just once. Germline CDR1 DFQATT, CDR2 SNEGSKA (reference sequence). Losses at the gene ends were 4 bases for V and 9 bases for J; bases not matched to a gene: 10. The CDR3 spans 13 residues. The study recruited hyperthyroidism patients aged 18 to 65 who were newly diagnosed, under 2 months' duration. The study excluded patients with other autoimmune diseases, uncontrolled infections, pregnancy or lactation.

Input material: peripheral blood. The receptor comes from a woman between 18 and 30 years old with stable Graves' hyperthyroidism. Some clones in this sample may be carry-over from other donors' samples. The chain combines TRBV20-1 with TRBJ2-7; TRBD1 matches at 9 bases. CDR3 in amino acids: CSATGTGYRSQYF. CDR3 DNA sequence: TGCAGTGCTACCGGGACAGGGTACAGGTCGCAGTACTTC.